The 16 T cell receptor beta chains presented below share a single source sample, sequenced in a study of T cells after yellow fever vaccination. TCRdb re-called the 5' RACE reads with MiXCR, one entry per CDR3 protein. Of about 120,000 distinct CDR3 sequences listed, approximately 9% were seen once; the top ten hold almost 40%. The source was CD8+ T cells sorted from PBMCs, collected on the day of the yellow fever booster vaccination. The receptors were sampled from a man younger than 35 who received the YFV17D yellow fever vaccine.

The sample holds a few counts of this clonotype. The J gene is TRBJ1-2, the V gene TRBV27; the D gene is possibly TRBD1 (6 bases). The CDR3 runs 13 residues. Germline CDR1 is MNHEY and CDR2 is SMNVEV (reference sequence). The V gene lost 4 bases and the J gene lost 7 bases, with 13 bases spanning the gap. CDR3 bases: TGTGCCAGCAGTTGGGGCGGGGGCCGTGGCTACACCTTC. This gives the protein CASSWGGGRGYTF.

This clonotype showed up many times. For the CDR3, the DNA is TGCGCCAGCAGTCAACCCCCCCCGGGGCCAAGCACAGATACGCAGTATTTT. Its protein product is CASSQPPPGPSTDTQYF. The V call is TRBV23-1, the J call TRBJ2-3, with D possibly being TRBD1 or TRBD2 (5 bases each). TRBV23-1 is filed as an ORF, its function uncertain. The CDR3 is made up of 17 amino acids. V lost 2 bases and J lost 0, with 15 bases in between.

V is TRBV28 and J is TRBJ1-2; D is perhaps TRBD1 (5 bases). The germline V gene encodes CDR1 MDHEN and CDR2 SYDVKM. With 3 bases removed from V and 6 bases from J, the gap between germline ends came to 17 bases. The CDR3 length is 15 residues. As DNA, the CDR3 is TGTGCCAGCAGTTTTTTGGGGGAGAAAATTAATGGCTACACCTTC. Protein sequence: CASSFLGEKINGYTF.

The chain carries TRBV7-9 and TRBJ2-7; the D call may be TRBD1 or TRBD2 (6 bases each). The CDR3 extends over 13 amino acids. CDR1 is SEHNR and CDR2 is FQNEAQ in the germline V gene (reference sequence). The V gene lost 4 bases and the J gene lost 1 base, with 8 bases spanning the gap. The DNA of the CDR3 is TGTGCCAGCAGCTCGGGGGCTTCCTACGAGCAGTACTTC. This codes for CASSSGASYEQYF.

V gene TRBV11-2 combines with J gene TRBJ1-4, with 10 nucleotides matching TRBD1. Trimming removed 5 bases from V and 11 bases from J; junction bases left unmatched: 11. The germline V gene has CDR1 SGHAT and CDR2 FQNNGV. This CDR3 contains 15 residues. In nucleotides, the CDR3 is TGTGCCAGCAGCGGCTCCAGGGACAGGGGCCTGAAACTGTTTTTT. It encodes CASSGSRDRGLKLFF.

This clonotype was seen a few times. J is TRBJ1-4 and V is TRBV6-5, with TRBD1 as a possible D gene (6 bases). The CDR3 covers 15 residues. V lost 6 bases, J lost 2 bases, and 13 bases lay in between. Germline V gives CDR1 MNHEY, CDR2 SVGAGI. CDR3 region: CASRGTGTTNEKLFF. Here the CDR3 DNA reads TGTGCCAGCAGAGGAACAGGGACCACTAATGAAAAACTGTTTTTT.

This clonotype was observed a handful of times. The chain couples TRBV19 to TRBJ1-5, with 7 bases matching TRBD1. V lost 0 bases and J lost 3; bases outside the gene matches: 8. Germline V CDR1 and CDR2: LNHDA, SQIVND (reference sequence). CDR3 length: 17 residues. CDR3 sequence: CASSIDLTTGNNQPQHF. CDR3 nucleotides: TGTGCCAGTAGTATAGACCTTACGACAGGGAACAATCAGCCCCAGCATTTT.

Many counts were recorded for this clonotype. This chain uses TRBV25-1 with TRBJ2-2; D not resolved. The V end lost 2 bases, the J end lost 7 bases, and 8 bases lay between the germline ends. Germline loops: CDR1 MGHDK, CDR2 SYGVNS. The CDR3 extends over 13 amino acids. The CDR3 nucleotides are TGTGCCAGCAGTGAAACCGGGTTCGGGGAGCTGTTTTTT. As protein: CASSETGFGELFF. The full variable domain, with the rest looked up from reference TRBV25-1 and TRBJ2-2, is EADIYQTPRYLVIGTGKKITLECSQTMGHDKMYWYQQDPGMELHLIHYSYGVNSTEKGDLSSESTVSRIRTEHFPLTLESARPSHTSQYLCASSETGFGELFFGEGSRLTVL.

The chain combines TRBV27 with TRBJ1-6; no clear D gene. Germline V gene sequence: CDR1 MNHEY, CDR2 SMNVEV (reference sequence). Trimming left V 3 bases short and J 10 bases short, with 10 bases between. This CDR3 comprises 13 residues. The CDR3 region is CASSFGGKSPLHF. Written as DNA, the CDR3 is TGTGCCAGCAGTTTTGGTGGGAAATCACCCCTCCACTTT.

This clonotype came up a few times. The V call is TRBV4-1, the J call TRBJ2-7; possible D gene TRBD2, 5 bases. The CDR3 is 13 amino acids. The germline V gene has CDR1 MGHRA and CDR2 YSYEKL. The V gene lost 1 base and the J gene lost 3 bases, with 7 bases spanning the gap. The CDR3 coding sequence is TGCGCCAGCAGCCAAGGCGACTACTACGAGCAGTACTTC. Its translation: CASSQGDYYEQYF.

This clonotype has ten or more counts. The CDR3 spells CASSPGGIGSSPLHF. The CDR3 coding sequence is TGCGCCAGCAGCCCCGGGGGTATCGGGAGTTCACCCCTCCACTTT. V and J are TRBV4-1 and TRBJ1-6; possibly TRBD1 for D (5 bases). Germline CDR1 MGHRA, CDR2 YSYEKL. This CDR3 contains 15 residues. Between the trimmed V and J ends, which lost 4 bases and 9 bases, there was a span of 16 bases.

This clonotype occurred many times. The rearrangement joins TRBV7-2 to TRBJ2-3, with 10 bases fitting TRBD2. This CDR3 is 15 amino acids long. Germline CDR1 reads SGHTA; CDR2 reads FQGNSA. Trimming took 4 bases from V and 5 from J; bases not matched to a gene: 6. The CDR3 loop is CASSSTSGPLDTQYF. The CDR3 region has the DNA TGTGCCAGCAGCTCGACTAGCGGGCCTTTAGATACGCAGTATTTT.

This clonotype occurred many times. The chain has TRBV7-9 and TRBJ1-5; D might be TRBD1 (6 bases). Trimming took off 3 bases at V and 7 bases at J, with 13 bases between the two ends. Per germline, CDR1 SEHNR and CDR2 FQNEAQ (reference sequence). CDR3 length equals 14 residues. The CDR3 nucleotides read TGTGCCAGCAGCTTTTCAGGGGAGTTCCAGCCCCAGCATTTT. Protein sequence: CASSFSGEFQPQHF.

This clonotype was counted at least ten times. The J gene is TRBJ1-6, the V gene TRBV28; no reliable D call. Trimming took 6 bases from V and 14 from J, leaving 14 bases between them. The CDR3 runs to 12 residues. CDR1 and CDR2 (germline): MDHEN, SYDVKM. The CDR3 loop is CASSPPRGALHF. The CDR3, as DNA: TGTGCCAGCAGCCCCCCCCGGGGAGCCCTCCACTTT.

In this sample, this clonotype turned up a few times. CDR3: CASSLSNGNEQFF. CDR3 coding DNA: TGTGCCAGCAGCTTATCTAACGGCAATGAGCAGTTCTTC. This sequence joins TRBV7-9 and TRBJ2-1; D remains ambiguous. V was cut by 2 bases and J by 6 bases, with 8 bases left in between. Germline CDR1 SEHNR, CDR2 FQNEAQ (reference sequence). The CDR3 length is 13 residues.

This chain joins TRBV7-2 and TRBJ2-7; D is possibly TRBD1 or TRBD2 (5 bases each). From germline, CDR1 is SGHTA and CDR2 FQGNSA. The CDR3 has 16 residues. V was trimmed by 4 bases and J by 3 bases, leaving 19 bases between them. The chain's CDR3 is CASSSWETETIYEQYF. For the CDR3, the DNA is TGTGCCAGCAGCTCCTGGGAGACAGAGACCATCTACGAGCAGTACTTC. The full variable domain, rest sourced from reference TRBV7-2 and TRBJ2-7, is GAGVSQSPSNKVTEKGKDVELRCDPISGHTALYWYRQSLGQGLEFLIYFQGNSAPDKSGLPSDRFSAERTGGSVSTLTIQRTQQEDSAVYLCASSSWETETIYEQYFGPGTRLTVT.